This T cell receptor beta chain was obtained from a study of CD8 T cells in ankylosing spondylitis. The study's findings and limits: In the blood and synovial fluid of reactive arthritis, some motif variants had been previously reported. Several highly homologous variants made up a TCR beta motif that seemed to typify ankylosing spondylitis blood. The study looked at matched synovial fluid samples from ankylosing spondylitis patients. Disease-linked clones were reported to be significantly enriched there. CD8+ cells made up the disease-linked clones, which were relatively rare in peripheral blood.

For TCR beta, libraries came from quantitative 5'-RACE with molecular barcodes. TCRdb itself ran the 5' RACE reads through MiXCR, one entry per CDR3 protein. The sample holds fewer than 400,000 distinct CDR3 sequences, 20% to 25% seen once. Worth noting for this clonotype: Its antigen is still unknown.

The receptor was isolated from a male donor with ankylosing spondylitis. Sequencing used blood, either unsorted or a sorted T cell fraction (not recorded which).

This CDR3 reads CASSLDGRGYSPLHF. The CDR3 bases are TGTGCCAGCAGTTTAGACGGGAGAGGCTATTCACCCCTCCACTTT. The V gene is TRBV12-3 or TRBV12-4, the J gene TRBJ1-6; no definite D call. Trimming shortened V by 1 base and J by 8 bases, and 12 bases separated the two germline ends. CDR3 length: 15 amino acids.